This paragraph covers one TCR beta chain sequence. The isolated RNA, all of it, was reverse transcribed, so expressed TCRB transcripts were what got sequenced. Sequencing was performed with immunoSEQ multiplex PCR; in TCRdb, only in-frame clones are kept and a portion is missing. The data show 300,000 to 450,000 clones, around 20% seen once. The CDR3 totals 15 residues. Trimming took 3 bases from V and 3 from J; bases not matched to a gene: 9. Germline CDR1 SGHNT, CDR2 YYREEE (reference sequence). The sample belongs to a study of beta chain features in type 1 diabetes. Source material: naive CD4+ T cells from blood. The clonotype was recovered from a young woman in good health. The genes are TRBV5-4 and TRBJ2-7; 7 positions agree with TRBD1. Here the CDR3 DNA reads TGTGCCAGCAGCTCCGAAGGACAGGAGTTCTACGAGCAGTACTTC. As protein: CASSSEGQEFYEQYF.